Each of the 10 T cell receptor beta chains below was sequenced from the same sample in a study of T cells in Graves' hyperthyroidism and ophthalmopathy. Amplification of TCR beta CDR3 regions was performed using RNA transcripts as template. The study used the HTBI primer set for a first-round RT-PCR of the TCR CDR3. TCRdb itself ran the multiplex PCR reads through MiXCR, one entry per CDR3 protein. Of about 590,000 distinct CDR3 sequences in the sample, around 16% were seen once. The sequenced sample was blood. The receptors come from a woman in her twenties or thirties with Graves' hyperthyroidism.

This clonotype was seen only a few times. This CDR3 is CASSLGREAQPQHF. DNA of the CDR3: TGTGCCAGCAGCTTAGGCCGGGAGGCTCAGCCCCAGCATTTT. The rearrangement uses TRBV7-8 and TRBJ1-5; no clear D. Germline CDR1 is SGHVS and CDR2 is FQNEAQ. CDR3 length: 14 amino acids. Between the trimmed V and J ends, which lost 1 base and 6 bases, there was a span of 10 bases.

The chain couples TRBV10-3 to TRBJ2-2; 9 nucleotides line up with TRBD2. The germline V gene has CDR1 ENHRY and CDR2 SYGVKD. With V trimmed by 5 bases and J by 2 bases, 9 bases remained unmatched. The CDR3 totals 17 residues. The CDR3 protein is CAISRGFSGRNTGELFF. For the CDR3, the DNA is TGTGCCATCAGTCGGGGGTTTAGCGGGAGAAACACCGGGGAGCTGTTTTTT.

The V gene is TRBV4-1, the J gene TRBJ1-4, with unresolved D. V was cut by 4 bases and J by 3 bases, with 18 bases left in between. This CDR3 has 17 residues. Germline assignment: CDR1 MGHRA and CDR2 YSYEKL. The CDR3 reads CASSPTYQTTANEKLFF. CDR3 nucleotide sequence: TGCGCCAGCAGCCCAACTTACCAGACAACGGCTAATGAAAAACTGTTTTTT.

The chain joins TRBV6-4 to TRBJ2-5; TRBD1 matches at 10 bases. V lost 3 bases to trimming and J lost 7 bases; unmatched junction nucleotides: 11. The CDR3 runs 16 residues. CDR1 and CDR2 from the germline V gene are MRHNA and SNTAGT. The CDR3 reads CASSEGTGTGVGTQYF. The CDR3 DNA follows: TGTGCCAGCAGTGAAGGGACCGGGACAGGGGTGGGGACCCAGTACTTC.

The chain combines TRBV28 with TRBJ2-7, with TRBD2 matching over 11 bases. Germline V CDR1 and CDR2: MDHEN, SYDVKM. The CDR3 runs 15 residues. V lost 6 bases to trimming and J lost 0 bases; unmatched junction nucleotides: 4. Here the CDR3 DNA reads TGTGCCAGCAGGACTAGCGGGGCGAGCTCCTACGAGCAGTACTTC. This encodes CASRTSGASSYEQYF. The full variable domain, completed using reference TRBV28 and TRBJ2-7, is DVKVTQSSRYLVKRTGEKVFLECVQDMDHENMFWYRQDPGLGLRLIYFSYDVKMKEKGDIPEGYSVSREKKERFSLILESASTNQTSMYLCASRTSGASSYEQYFGPGTRLTVT.

This chain links TRBV6-1 with TRBJ1-4; D uncertain. Trimming left V 1 base short and J 4 bases short, with 10 bases between. Per the germline V gene, CDR1 is MNHNS and CDR2 is SASEGT. The CDR3 totals 15 residues. CDR3 sequence reads: CASSEEEEGNEKLFF. DNA of the CDR3: TGTGCCAGCAGTGAAGAAGAGGAGGGTAATGAAAAACTGTTTTTT.

As DNA, the CDR3 is TGTGCCAGCAGTTCCCCCGGACGGTTCGAGCAGTACTTC. Protein product: CASSSPGRFEQYF. V is TRBV28 and J is TRBJ2-7, with no clear D. The CDR3 runs to 13 residues. V gave up 4 bases and J gave up 6 bases, with 13 bases separating them. Germline CDR1 reads MDHEN; CDR2 reads SYDVKM.

For this clonotype: One base away lies a much larger clone, so this may be a sequencing read error. This sequence joins TRBV30 and TRBJ1-5, with D maybe TRBD1 (5 bases). This CDR3 is 15 amino acids long. V dropped 2 bases and J dropped 3 bases, with 14 bases sitting between them. Per the germline V gene, CDR1 is GTSNPN and CDR2 is SVGIG (reference sequence). DNA of the CDR3: TGTGCCTGGAGTAGCGGGGGGGAGGACAATCAGCCCCAGCATTTT. It specifies CAWSSGGEDNQPQHF.

This clonotype was counted ten times or more. The chain employs TRBV2 and TRBJ1-5; tentatively, D is TRBD1 (5 bases). Germline-derived CDR1 and CDR2 are SNHLY and FYNNEI. The CDR3 length is 14 residues. The V end lost 6 bases, the J end lost 6 bases, and 15 bases lay between the germline ends. The CDR3: CASSERQGFQPQHF. In DNA, the CDR3 is TGTGCCAGCAGCGAACGGCAGGGATTTCAGCCCCAGCATTTT.

The chain links TRBV13 to TRBJ2-7; TRBD1 matches at 7 bases. CDR3 size: 14 residues. The J segment lost 6 bases and the V segment lost 6 bases, leaving 11 bases of the junction unmatched. Germline lookup yields CDR1 PRHDT and CDR2 FYEKMQ (reference sequence). CDR3 DNA: TGTGCCAGCAGGCCCCGGGACAGCGTGGCCGAGCAGTACTTC. Amino acids: CASRPRDSVAEQYF.